A few counts support the clone carrying this T cell receptor (beta chain). Its cognate antigen is unknown. A single record per CDR3 protein comes from TCRdb applying MiXCR to the 5' RACE reads. The sample records roughly 580,000 distinct CDR3 sequences, roughly 18% being singletons. This sample was included in a study of T-cell memory formation after mild COVID-19. General study results and limits: CD4/CD8 balance held among clones contracting day 15 to 85, and later expanders leaned CD4+. The study found contracting CD4+ clones mainly in CM and EM and contracting CD8+ clones in EMRA.

The CDR3 has 14 amino acids. V was trimmed by 5 bases and J by 4 bases, leaving 15 bases between them. Germline lookup yields CDR1 MNHEY and CDR2 SMNVEV (reference sequence). This receptor was obtained from an adult woman who had mild COVID-19 (a few samples of this study predate the infection). Cell type and time point are not known. The J gene is TRBJ2-7, the V gene TRBV27; no clear D. Sequenced: PBMCs or a T cell subset sorted from them (not recorded which). CDR3 amino acids: CASSPSIDDYEQYF. CDR3 nucleotides: TGTGCCAGCAGTCCTAGTATAGACGATTACGAGCAGTACTTC.